Listed here is a single TCR beta chain. Which antigen it targets is not known. It has no much larger one-base neighbor in the sample; base qualities were not kept. In the ViraFEST assay, PBMC were stimulated with viral peptide pools, and antigen-specific CD4+ T cell clonotypes were then identified by expansion using TCR sequencing. After more than nine days of culture, CD4+ T cells were isolated with the EasySep CD4+ T cell isolation kit. Each participant got two doses of an mRNA SARS-CoV-2 vaccine, either BNT162b2 or mRNA-1273. Healthy vaccine recipients had no prior SARS-CoV-2 infection, confirmed by negative nucleocapsid antibodies before and after vaccination. Around 2.1 million PBMC per well were cultured with 9 to 10 ug/ml peptides in IMDM containing roughly 5% human AB serum, about 10 IU/ml IL-2 and gentamicin. On days 3 and 7, half of the culture medium was replaced with fresh IL-2-containing medium. Each peptide stimulation condition was cultured in triplicate wells unless otherwise noted. Using Ficoll-Paque Plus gradient centrifugation, PBMC were separated from whole blood and then either used fresh or cryopreserved at -140C. The overlapping peptide pools covered the spike proteins of SARS-CoV-2 as well as those of the common cold coronaviruses HCoV-NL63, HCoV-OC43 and HCoV-229E. The QIAamp micro DNA kit was used to extract genomic DNA from the cultured CD4+ T cells.

This entry belongs to a study of vaccination effects on CD4 cells after COVID-19 (dated by TCRdb to 2021 to 2024). Context from the whole study: Across the study, the median time from the second dose to post-vaccine sampling was 72 days (range 14 to 241). In both COVID-19 convalescent patients and infection-naive vaccine recipients, the study compared SARS-CoV-2 spike-specific CD4+ TCR repertoires from before mRNA vaccination with those from after it. Altogether, around 11 COVID-19 convalescent patients and 4 SARS-CoV-2-naive healthy vaccine recipients made up the full study. In the study, cultures from other donors were sequenced using the Oncomine TCR Beta short-read assay on an Illumina iSeq 100.

Inclusive of the bounding cysteine and phenylalanine, the CDR3 is 14 residues long. The only DNA kept is the CDR3, 42 bases in frame from the first base. The V and J ends are trimmed by 4 bases and 10 bases, leaving 15 bases between them. CDR1 and CDR2, per the germline V gene, are SGHDT and YYEEEE. What the work shows at the level of the full study, not this receptor alone: The study was limited by a small number of convalescent patients, and early post-infection timepoints were lacking. Both infection-induced and vaccine-induced clones contracted markedly at late post-vaccination timepoints, which is consistent with waning T cell responses. In healthy vaccine recipients, vaccine-induced clones were almost all SARS-CoV-2 mono-reactive, with only 1 of 255 being cross-reactive with common cold coronaviruses.

The library was obtained by the immunoSEQ multiplex PCR assay. DNA from the CD4+ T cells that had been cultured and isolated underwent TCR beta CDR3 sequencing. Per the authors' processing: Non-productive TCR sequences were removed and reads were trimmed to the CDR3 region, keeping CDR3s of at least 7 amino acids. The MANAFEST web app was used to pick out antigen-specific clonotypes by comparing their expansion in peptide wells with that in reference cultures. To count as positive, a clone had to show expansion at FDR<0.05 compared with the reference and with all other wells, an odds ratio above 5, and a frequency above 0.1% in two replicate wells. A clonotype was called cross-reactive if it was significantly expanded both in SARS-CoV-2 spike wells and in at least one common cold coronavirus spike condition. Using the stringdist R package, CDR3 similarity was measured by Levenshtein distance, and unrooted trees were constructed with ape in R 3.6.1. Entries here come from immuneACCESS through TCRdb and include only in-frame sequences with V and J called. Some clones fail to appear in such tables; in the studies checked, an unresolved V gene covers under half of the shortfall, and the cause of the remainder is unknown. V and J calls and clone size are given by that table; D and trimming were obtained from the DNA. The table for this sample lists tens of thousands of clones; 75% to 85% of them were counted only once. 2% of the sample rests with the top ten.

The rearranged segments are TRBV5-6 and TRBJ1-6; no D gene is confidently identified. This TCR was sampled from a human donor who received a COVID-19 vaccine. The sample in question was CD4+ T cells from PBMCs cultured with HCoV-OC43 spike peptides, obtained after COVID-19 vaccination. The cell subset or site label here, explained by the study, means: HCoV-OC43 spike overlapping peptide pool stimulation. The sequence in DNA is TGTGCCAGCAGCCCATATCCGGGAGAATCACCCCTCCACTTT. Its coded protein is CASSPYPGESPLHF.